This T cell receptor beta chain is drawn from a study of T cell responses to AZD1222 COVID-19 vaccine. Study in general: Second doses were pooled across both intervals (about 4 or about 12 weeks). Study-wide results and limits: The breadth and depth of Spike-specific TCRs increased once two AZD1222 doses had been given. The sample set comprised mostly white British donors with more females, and clonal diversity was possibly underestimated. Without day 14 samples, only post-peak T cell repertoires were studied.

The data were produced by immunoSEQ multiplex PCR, yet TCRdb's version contains in-frame clones alone and is incomplete. The sample gives 70,000 to 95,000 clones, approximately 80% of which show up once; 22% is in the top ten. The V end lost 4 bases, the J end lost 7 bases, and 10 bases lay between the germline ends. The CDR3 spans 12 residues. On this clone: The antigen is undetermined.

The sequenced sample was peripheral blood, obtained on day 0 of AZD1222 vaccination. The chain has TRBV12-3 or TRBV12-4 and TRBJ2-5; D call uncertain. This clonotype was sampled from an adult in good health. This CDR3 reads CASSSNRGTQYF. For the CDR3, the DNA is TGTGCCAGCAGTTCAAACCGTGGGACCCAGTACTTC.